A selection of T cell receptor beta chains follows, all from one sample in a study of cytomegalovirus exposure and HLA in healthy donors. Sequenced by immunoSEQ multiplex PCR; TCRdb stores in-frame clones only, minus some. This sample lists 150,000 to 200,000 clones; its ten largest clones have about 0.81%. Sequencing was carried out using PBMCs. These receptors all come from a woman between 18 and 29 years old in good health and CMV-seropositive. CDR3s include the opening cysteine and the closing phenylalanine or tryptophan. Fields, in order: V gene, D gene, J gene, CDR3 protein, CDR3 DNA. A D gene is named only where the DNA matches it firmly.

V: TRBV23-1; D: .; J: TRBJ2-7; CDR3: CASSPKPHYEQYF; DNA: TGCGCCAGCAGTCCTAAACCCCACTACGAGCAGTACTTC
V: TRBV5-6; D: .; J: TRBJ2-7; CDR3: CASSFGGYEQYF; DNA: TGTGCCAGCAGCTTTGGAGGTTACGAGCAGTACTTC
V: TRBV2; D: .; J: TRBJ2-3; CDR3: CASMQAPYRRGDTQYF; DNA: TGTGCCAGCATGCAAGCGCCCTACCGGAGGGGAGATACGCAGTATTTT
V: TRBV19; D: TRBD1; J: TRBJ1-1; CDR3: CASSKQGAGDTEAFF; DNA: TGTGCCAGTAGTAAGCAGGGGGCGGGGGACACTGAAGCTTTCTTT
V: TRBV28; D: .; J: TRBJ2-7; CDR3: CASSQTDSYEQYF; DNA: TGTGCCAGCAGTCAGACAGATTCCTACGAGCAGTACTTC
V: TRBV28; D: .; J: TRBJ1-2; CDR3: CASSRWRDGYTF; DNA: TGTGCCAGCAGCCGCTGGAGAGATGGCTACACCTTC
V: TRBV7-9; D: .; J: TRBJ2-4; CDR3: CASSPPQGRNIQYF; DNA: TGTGCCAGCAGCCCCCCACAGGGTAGGAACATTCAGTACTTC
V: TRBV9; D: .; J: TRBJ1-2; CDR3: CASSVVGGNYGYTF; DNA: TGTGCCAGCAGCGTAGTGGGGGGAAACTATGGCTACACCTTC
V: TRBV29-1; D: TRBD1; J: TRBJ1-2; CDR3: CSVEVAGGYYTF; DNA: TGCAGCGTTGAGGTGGCAGGGGGTTACTACACCTTC
V: TRBV4-1; D: .; J: TRBJ1-4; CDR3: CASSQEKRSNEKLFF; DNA: TGCGCCAGCAGCCAAGAAAAGAGGTCTAATGAAAAACTGTTTTTT
V: TRBV11-2; D: TRBD1; J: TRBJ1-3; CDR3: CASSRGTGGSGNTIYF; DNA: TGTGCCAGCAGCCGAGGGACAGGCGGCTCTGGAAACACCATATATTTT
V: TRBV5-1; D: TRBD1; J: TRBJ2-2; CDR3: CASSVDRVNTGELFF; DNA: TGCGCCAGCAGCGTGGACAGGGTCAACACCGGGGAGCTGTTTTTT
V: TRBV7-3; D: .; J: TRBJ2-3; CDR3: CASSLRGGEITDTQYF; DNA: TGTGCCAGCAGCTTAAGGGGCGGGGAGATCACAGATACGCAGTATTTT
V: TRBV7-2; D: .; J: TRBJ1-5; CDR3: CASSLAYGRDSNQPQHF; DNA: TGTGCCAGCAGCTTAGCATACGGGAGGGATAGCAATCAGCCCCAGCATTTT
V: TRBV30; D: .; J: TRBJ2-7; CDR3: CAWSVQAPYEQYF; DNA: TGTGCCTGGAGTGTACAGGCCCCCTACGAGCAGTACTTC
V: TRBV18; D: TRBD1; J: TRBJ1-1; CDR3: CASSLGQEMNTEAFF; DNA: TGTGCCAGCTCCCTAGGACAGGAAATGAACACTGAAGCTTTCTTT
V: TRBV6-5; D: .; J: TRBJ1-5; CDR3: CASSYREGQPQHF; DNA: TGTGCCAGCAGTTACAGGGAGGGGCAGCCCCAGCATTTT
V: TRBV9; D: TRBD1; J: TRBJ1-4; CDR3: CASSVTGSNEKLFF; DNA: TGTGCCAGCAGCGTGACAGGGTCTAATGAAAAACTGTTTTTT
V: TRBV11-3; D: TRBD2; J: TRBJ2-5; CDR3: CASSFPGLQETQYF; DNA: TGTGCCAGCAGCTTCCCGGGACTACAAGAGACCCAGTACTTC
V: TRBV11-3; D: TRBD1; J: TRBJ2-7; CDR3: CASSPHILDRGSYEQYF; DNA: TGTGCCAGCAGCCCGCACATTTTGGACAGGGGATCCTACGAGCAGTACTTC
V: TRBV10-3; D: TRBD2; J: TRBJ2-7; CDR3: CAISGASGGPSYEQYF; DNA: TGTGCCATCAGTGGGGCTAGCGGGGGACCCTCCTACGAGCAGTACTTC
V: TRBV7-8; D: .; J: TRBJ2-3; CDR3: CASSSLGDTISTDTQYF; DNA: TGTGCCAGCAGCTCACTCGGGGACACAATTAGCACAGATACGCAGTATTTT
V: TRBV19; D: TRBD1; J: TRBJ1-5; CDR3: CASSLLDRAKPQHF; DNA: TGTGCCAGTAGTTTGTTGGACAGGGCGAAGCCCCAGCATTTT
V: TRBV5-4; D: TRBD1; J: TRBJ1-2; CDR3: CASGDRGNYGYTF; DNA: TGTGCCAGCGGGGACAGGGGCAACTATGGCTACACCTTC
V: TRBV2; D: TRBD1; J: TRBJ1-2; CDR3: CASMKDRGIFVSDGYTF; DNA: TGTGCCAGCATGAAAGACAGGGGCATCTTCGTATCCGATGGCTACACCTTC
V: TRBV19; D: .; J: TRBJ1-5; CDR3: CASSILTNQPQHF; DNA: TGTGCCAGTAGTATCCTAACCAATCAGCCCCAGCATTTT
V: TRBV27; D: TRBD1; J: TRBJ2-1; CDR3: CASSRRQGMDNEQFF; DNA: TGTGCCAGCAGTCGTCGACAGGGTATGGACAATGAGCAGTTCTTC
V: TRBV7-2; D: TRBD1; J: TRBJ1-5; CDR3: CASSLAGTEHNQPQHF; DNA: TGTGCCAGCAGCTTAGCGGGGACAGAACACAATCAGCCCCAGCATTTT
V: TRBV4-2; D: .; J: TRBJ1-1; CDR3: CASSHGRNTEAFF; DNA: TGTGCCAGCAGCCACGGTCGGAACACTGAAGCTTTCTTT
V: TRBV4-1; D: TRBD1; J: TRBJ2-4; CDR3: CASRPMGQTENIQYF; DNA: TGCGCCAGCAGACCCATGGGACAGACAGAAAACATTCAGTACTTC
V: TRBV7-9; D: .; J: TRBJ2-2; CDR3: CASSLISTGELFF; DNA: TGTGCCAGCAGCTTAATTAGTACCGGGGAGCTGTTTTTT
V: TRBV6-4; D: .; J: TRBJ2-5; CDR3: CASSAPEHRETQYF; DNA: TGTGCCAGCAGTGCCCCAGAGCACAGGGAGACCCAGTACTTC
V: TRBV7-2; D: TRBD2; J: TRBJ2-2; CDR3: CASSFPILAGGIGELFF; DNA: TGTGCCAGCAGCTTTCCCATTCTAGCGGGGGGAATCGGGGAGCTGTTTTTT
V: TRBV5-6; D: TRBD1; J: TRBJ1-5; CDR3: CASSRGTGAQQPQHF; DNA: TGTGCCAGCAGCCGGGGGACAGGAGCCCAGCAGCCCCAGCATTTT
V: TRBV6-1; D: .; J: TRBJ2-4; CDR3: CASSEIFTETARYF; DNA: TGTGCCAGCAGTGAAATTTTTACCGAGACTGCAAGGTACTTC
V: TRBV2; D: TRBD2; J: TRBJ2-7; CDR3: CASSENPGLADPLF; DNA: TGTGCCAGCAGTGAAAACCCGGGACTAGCCGATCCTCTCTTC
V: TRBV27; D: TRBD1; J: TRBJ1-1; CDR3: CASSSLPGGSSEAFF; DNA: TGTGCCAGCAGTTCCCTTCCAGGGGGATCGTCTGAAGCTTTCTTT
V: TRBV5-4; D: .; J: TRBJ2-7; CDR3: CASSLDTYEQYF; DNA: TGTGCCAGCAGCTTAGACACCTACGAGCAGTACTTC
V: TRBV6-5; D: TRBD2; J: TRBJ2-7; CDR3: CASSSGTSGPYEQYF; DNA: TGTGCCAGCAGTTCCGGGACTAGCGGCCCCTACGAGCAGTACTTC
V: TRBV6-5; D: .; J: TRBJ1-2; CDR3: CASSTRTSYGYTF; DNA: TGTGCCAGCAGTACACGGACATCCTATGGCTACACCTTC
V: TRBV30; D: .; J: TRBJ1-1; CDR3: CAWSVLQVTEAFF; DNA: TGTGCCTGGAGTGTACTACAGGTAACTGAAGCTTTCTTT
V: TRBV30; D: TRBD2; J: TRBJ2-1; CDR3: CAWSVQSGSYEQFF; DNA: TGTGCCTGGAGTGTACAAAGCGGGAGCTATGAGCAGTTCTTC
V: TRBV2; D: TRBD1; J: TRBJ1-4; CDR3: CATDTKGGERGEKLFF; DNA: TGTGCCACCGACACTAAAGGGGGCGAAAGGGGGGAAAAACTGTTTTTT
V: TRBV4-3; D: .; J: TRBJ1-2; CDR3: CASSPKAQTYGYTF; DNA: TGCGCCAGCAGCCCTAAGGCACAGACCTATGGCTACACCTTC
V: TRBV6-7; D: .; J: TRBJ2-7; CDR3: CASSRTAYEQYF; DNA: TGTGCCAGCAGTCGGACAGCGTACGAGCAGTACTTC